These 32 T cell receptor beta chains were all obtained from the same sample, sequenced in a study of blood T cell repertoires in COVID-19. Libraries were prepared by immunoSEQ multiplex PCR; TCRdb keeps only in-frame clonotypes and omits some of them. This repertoire shows over 250,000 clones, over 75% found once; its top ten account for about 10%. Material for sequencing was peripheral blood. These receptors were taken from a woman in her sixties or seventies with acute or convalescent COVID-19.

This rearrangement joins TRBV10-3 to TRBJ2-3, with 9 nucleotides matching TRBD1. Germline lookup yields CDR1 ENHRY and CDR2 SYGVKD. This CDR3 region has 15 residues. The trim removed 5 bases at V and 4 bases at J, leaving 7 bases unmatched. The CDR3 spells CAISIGDRVPDTQYF. DNA for the CDR3: TGTGCCATCAGTATCGGGGACAGGGTGCCAGATACGCAGTATTTT.

J is TRBJ1-2 and V is TRBV18; D possibly corresponds to TRBD1 (6 bases). V dropped 5 bases and J dropped 6 bases, with 19 bases sitting between them. Germline V gene sequence: CDR1 KGHSH, CDR2 LQKENI. CDR3 size: 15 residues. CDR3 sequence reads: CASSKLPGPGDGYTF. The CDR3 bases are TGTGCCAGCTCAAAGCTCCCGGGACCAGGGGATGGCTACACCTTC. Full variable domain (remainder filled in from reference TRBV18 and TRBJ1-2): NAGVMQNPRHLVRRRGQEARLRCSPMKGHSHVYWYRQLPEEGLKFMVYLQKENIIDESGMPKERFSAEFPKEGPSILRIQQVVRGDSAAYFCASSKLPGPGDGYTFGSGTRLTVV.

This clone was counted a single time. This rearrangement joins TRBV19 to TRBJ2-2; D possibly corresponds to TRBD2 (6 bases). Germline CDR1 reads LNHDA; CDR2 reads SQIVND (reference sequence). The length of the CDR3 is 17 residues. Deletions cut 7 bases from V and 0 bases from J, with 18 bases between. This chain's CDR3 is CASNPSWGEPNTGELFF. The CDR3 DNA is TGTGCCAGTAATCCATCATGGGGGGAACCGAACACCGGGGAGCTGTTTTTT.

This chain uses TRBV10-2 with TRBJ2-3; D perhaps matches TRBD1 (5 bases). V was trimmed by 2 bases and J by 1 base, leaving 10 bases between them. The germline V gene encodes CDR1 WSHSY and CDR2 SAAADI. The CDR3 loop spans 15 amino acids. As DNA, the CDR3 is TGCGCCAGCAGTGAGGTCTTGGGGCGCACAGATACGCAGTATTTT. Translating gives CASSEVLGRTDTQYF.

The rearrangement uses TRBV27 and TRBJ2-7; tentatively, D is TRBD1 (6 bases). This CDR3 comprises 13 residues. V was pared by 4 bases and J by 8 bases, with 15 bases between. Germline V gene lookup returns CDR1 MNHEY and CDR2 SMNVEV (reference sequence). DNA of the CDR3: TGTGCCAGCAGTTCTAACATTGGACAGCAGCAGTACTTC. It translates to CASSSNIGQQQYF.

This clone has only a few counts. V is TRBV10-3 and J is TRBJ2-1; a possible D gene is TRBD2 (6 bases). CDR1 is ENHRY, CDR2 SYGVKD, per germline. The CDR3 length is 14 residues. V dropped 10 bases and J dropped 0 bases, with 13 bases sitting between them. The CDR3 loop is CATREAGSYNEQFF. The CDR3 DNA follows: TGTGCCACCCGAGAAGCGGGCTCCTACAATGAGCAGTTCTTC.

The chain carries TRBV6-5 and TRBJ1-2; D perhaps matches TRBD1 (5 bases). Trimming cost V 8 bases and J 8 bases, with 21 bases left between them. This CDR3 has 14 amino acids. Germline V CDR1 and CDR2: MNHEY, SVGAGI. The CDR3 protein is CASGGVKTEGGYTF. The CDR3, as DNA: TGTGCCAGCGGAGGGGTAAAGACGGAGGGGGGCTACACCTTC.

The table lists this clone with a few counts. The chain is built from TRBV3-1 (or the pseudogene TRBV3-2) and TRBJ2-1; tentative D call: TRBD2 (5 bases). The CDR3 is made up of 15 amino acids. With 1 base removed from V and 10 bases from J, the gap between germline ends came to 17 bases. The germline gives CDR1 LGHDT, CDR2 YNNKEL (reference sequence). In nucleotides, the CDR3 is TGTGCCAGCAGCCAAGTCTCTCGAAACCGAGGGGAGCAGTTCTTC. As protein: CASSQVSRNRGEQFF.

The chain recombines TRBV6-5 with TRBJ1-1; a possible D gene is TRBD1 (5 bases). CDR3 length equals 14 residues. V lost 0 bases and J lost 7, with 12 bases in between. Germline CDR1 MNHEY, CDR2 SVGAGI. The CDR3 spells CASSYSGRVGEAFF. The CDR3 DNA is TGTGCCAGCAGTTACTCTGGCAGGGTAGGTGAAGCTTTCTTT.

CDR3 coding DNA: TGTGCCAGCCGAGGGGGCACCCCGAACACTGAAGCTTTCTTT. Protein: CASRGGTPNTEAFF. The chain has TRBV7-3 and TRBJ1-1, with 7 bases that match TRBD1. This CDR3 comprises 14 residues. V lost 8 bases to trimming and J lost 1 base; unmatched junction nucleotides: 7. Germline loops: CDR1 SGHTA, CDR2 FQGTGA.

The table lists this clone with a few counts. The J gene is TRBJ1-5, the V gene TRBV6-5; tentatively, D is TRBD1 (6 bases). Per the germline V gene, CDR1 is MNHEY and CDR2 is SVGAGI. With 5 bases removed from V and 6 bases from J, the gap between germline ends came to 14 bases. The CDR3 is 14 residues long. The CDR3 nucleotides read TGTGCCAGCAGTCTCACAGGGCTACTTCAGCCCCAGCATTTT. It translates to CASSLTGLLQPQHF.

This clone was found once. The V call is TRBV3-1 (or the pseudogene TRBV3-2), the J call TRBJ2-3, with TRBD2 identical over 9 bases. Germline CDR1 and CDR2: LGHDT and YNNKEL (reference sequence). The CDR3 is made up of 17 amino acids. V lost 3 bases and J lost 5; bases outside the gene matches: 12. The CDR3 DNA sequence: TGTGCCAGCAGCCACAGTAGGGGGCGGGGGGGTATAGATACGCAGTATTTT. Amino acid sequence: CASSHSRGRGGIDTQYF.

J is TRBJ1-6 and V is TRBV19; a possible D gene is TRBD1 (5 bases). Germline V lookup: CDR1 LNHDA, CDR2 SQIVND (reference sequence). Trimming took 6 bases from V and 7 from J, leaving 19 bases between them. This CDR3 region has 16 residues. The CDR3: CASSLWGEAGNSPLHF. CDR3 coding DNA: TGTGCCAGTAGCCTCTGGGGGGAAGCTGGGAATTCACCCCTCCACTTT.

The J gene is TRBJ2-3, the V gene TRBV9; 13 positions agree with TRBD2. Trimming at V came to 4 bases and at J to 3 bases, leaving 8 bases not matched to a gene. Germline V lookup: CDR1 SGDLS, CDR2 YYNGEE. This CDR3 spans 17 amino acids. CDR3 sequence (DNA): TGTGCCAGCAGCCCGGGACTAGCGGGGAGAGGGACAGATACGCAGTATTTT. It specifies CASSPGLAGRGTDTQYF.

The chain's CDR3 is CATSRGGGNTGELFF. DNA of the CDR3: TGTGCCACCAGCAGAGGGGGGGGCAACACCGGGGAGCTGTTTTTT. V is TRBV15 and J is TRBJ2-2; D may be TRBD2 (7 bases). This CDR3 contains 15 residues. V was trimmed by 1 base and J by 2 bases, leaving 8 bases between them. Germline V gene sequence: CDR1 LNHNV, CDR2 YYDKDF (reference sequence).

The V call is TRBV7-9, the J call TRBJ2-7; D perhaps matches TRBD1 (5 bases). V gave up 1 base and J gave up 2 bases, with 9 bases separating them. The CDR3 extends over 14 amino acids. Germline lookup yields CDR1 SEHNR and CDR2 FQNEAQ (reference sequence). The CDR3 protein is CASSLGQLAYEQYF. CDR3 sequence (DNA): TGTGCCAGCAGCTTAGGACAGCTGGCCTACGAGCAGTACTTC.

The chain carries TRBV4-1 and TRBJ2-1; 10 bases align to TRBD2. The CDR3 consists of 15 residues. J was trimmed by 7 bases and V by 2 bases; bases with no gene match: 5. Germline CDR1 and CDR2: MGHRA and YSYEKL. The CDR3 sequence: CASSQLAGALNEQFF. CDR3 nucleotide sequence: TGCGCCAGCAGCCAACTAGCGGGGGCTCTGAATGAGCAGTTCTTC.

The V gene is TRBV4-1, the J gene TRBJ2-2, with D tentatively TRBD2 (6 bases). Deletions cut 6 bases from V and 5 bases from J, with 22 bases between. Germline V gene sequence: CDR1 MGHRA, CDR2 YSYEKL. CDR3 length: 17 amino acids. In DNA, the CDR3 is TGCGCCAGCAGGCCCGGGACTCCACGGGTCAGGACCGGGGAGCTGTTTTTT. Amino acid sequence: CASRPGTPRVRTGELFF.

This clone was observed a few times. V is TRBV19 and J is TRBJ2-3, with TRBD1 matching over 7 bases. The CDR3 extends over 15 amino acids. The germline V gene has CDR1 LNHDA and CDR2 SQIVND (reference sequence). V shed 3 bases, J shed 0 bases, and the junction held 3 bases outside the gene matches. The CDR3 here is CASSIGTVSTDTQYF. DNA for the CDR3: TGTGCCAGTAGTATCGGGACAGTCAGCACAGATACGCAGTATTTT. Full variable domain (remainder filled in from reference TRBV19 and TRBJ2-3): DGGITQSPKYLFRKEGQNVTLSCEQNLNHDAMYWYRQDPGQGLRLIYYSQIVNDFQKGDIAEGYSVSREKKESFPLTVTSAQKNPTAFYLCASSIGTVSTDTQYFGPGTRLTVL.

This clone is a singleton in its sample. This sequence joins TRBV5-5 and TRBJ2-7; 7 bases are a match to TRBD1. This CDR3 has 14 amino acids. Germline values: CDR1 SGHKS, CDR2 YYEKEE (reference sequence). V lost 0 bases to trimming and J lost 2 bases; unmatched junction nucleotides: 2. CDR3: CASSLGQGPYEQYF. The CDR3 DNA reads as TGTGCCAGCAGCTTGGGACAGGGTCCCTACGAGCAGTACTTC.

The chain carries TRBV19 and TRBJ2-5; D not certain. Per the germline V gene, CDR1 is LNHDA and CDR2 is SQIVND (reference sequence). V gave up 5 bases and J gave up 0 bases, with 4 bases separating them. This CDR3 is built from 12 residues. DNA for the CDR3: TGTGCCAGTAGTGCGTACCAAGAGACCCAGTACTTC. This codes for CASSAYQETQYF.

This clone has a handful of counts. The CDR3, as DNA: TGTGCCAGTAGTCCTAGACAGGGGGCTCCAAGCTCCTACAATGAGCAGTTCTTC. Translation: CASSPRQGAPSSYNEQFF. J is TRBJ2-1 and V is TRBV19, with 10 bases identical to TRBD1. The CDR3 runs 18 residues. J was trimmed by 0 bases and V by 5 bases; bases with no gene match: 10. Per the germline V gene, CDR1 is LNHDA and CDR2 is SQIVND (reference sequence).

The sample holds a few counts of this clone. J is TRBJ1-2 and V is TRBV5-1, with TRBD1 matching 7 bases. Trimming took 2 bases from V and 8 from J; bases not matched to a gene: 6. From germline, CDR1 is SGHRS and CDR2 YFSETQ. The CDR3 runs to 13 residues. The CDR3 here is CASSFEGAGGYTF. Here the CDR3 DNA reads TGCGCCAGCAGCTTCGAGGGGGCGGGCGGCTACACCTTC.

The chain joins TRBV27 to TRBJ1-5; TRBD1 is a possible D gene (5 bases). Trimming cost V 6 bases and J 4 bases, with 16 bases left between them. The CDR3 is made up of 15 amino acids. Per germline, CDR1 MNHEY and CDR2 SMNVEV (reference sequence). Here the CDR3 DNA reads TGTGCCAGCAGCTGGGGGGGGTGGGGGAATCAGCCCCAGCATTTT. It codes for CASSWGGWGNQPQHF.

The CDR3 region is CASSINRDRVVYGYTF. CDR3 nucleotide sequence: TGTGCCAGTAGTATCAACCGGGACAGGGTGGTTTATGGCTACACCTTC. The V call is TRBV19, the J call TRBJ1-2; 9 bases line up with TRBD1. With 3 bases clipped from V and 5 bases from J, the junction kept 10 bases outside the gene matches. The germline V gene encodes CDR1 LNHDA and CDR2 SQIVND (reference sequence). CDR3 length: 16 residues.

The chain employs TRBV19 and TRBJ1-5, with TRBD1 identical over 8 bases. Germline V gene lookup returns CDR1 LNHDA and CDR2 SQIVND (reference sequence). V shed 5 bases, J shed 7 bases, and the junction held 1 base outside the gene matches. The CDR3 covers 12 residues. The CDR3 protein is CASSHRGQPQHF. DNA for the CDR3: TGTGCCAGTAGTCACAGGGGGCAGCCCCAGCATTTT.

The chain links TRBV5-1 to TRBJ2-5; D is undetermined. Trimming took 4 bases from V and 4 from J, leaving 14 bases between them. Germline V gene sequence: CDR1 SGHRS, CDR2 YFSETQ. This CDR3 has 14 amino acids. The CDR3 loop reads CASSIVRPRETQYF. In nucleotides, the CDR3 is TGCGCCAGCAGCATAGTGAGGCCTAGAGAGACCCAGTACTTC.

This clone occurred once. This CDR3 is CASSYSGQGDSPLHF. The CDR3 DNA reads TGTGCCAGCAGTTACTCGGGACAGGGTGATTCACCCCTCCACTTT. The chain carries TRBV6-5 and TRBJ1-6; 9 bases align to TRBD1. In germline, CDR1 is MNHEY, CDR2 SVGAGI. The CDR3 covers 15 residues. Unmatched junction bases numbered 2, after V lost 0 bases and J lost 8 bases.

The V call is TRBV7-9, the J call TRBJ1-1, with 8 bases identical to TRBD1. V lost 4 bases and J lost 6; bases outside the gene matches: 4. Per germline, CDR1 SEHNR and CDR2 FQNEAQ (reference sequence). This CDR3 has 13 residues. DNA for the CDR3: TGTGCCAGCAGCTCCACAGGGGGGTCTGAAGCTTTCTTT. It codes for CASSSTGGSEAFF.

This chain uses TRBV6-4 with TRBJ1-2, with no clear D. The CDR3 has 14 residues. The germline gives CDR1 MRHNA, CDR2 SNTAGT. V lost 4 bases and J 3 bases, leaving 12 bases between the germline ends. The CDR3 loop reads CASSAPLRYYGYTF. The CDR3 nucleotides read TGTGCCAGCAGTGCCCCTCTTAGATACTATGGCTACACCTTC.

This clone was recorded once. The chain is built from TRBV5-8 and TRBJ1-6; D is ambiguous. This CDR3 region has 15 residues. Germline-derived CDR1 and CDR2 are SGHTS and YDEGEE. Trimming stripped 5 bases from V and 8 bases from J, with 17 bases between. The CDR3 here is CASRENAYKDSPLHF. CDR3 DNA sequence: TGTGCCAGCAGGGAGAATGCGTATAAGGATTCACCCCTCCACTTT.

CDR3 in DNA: TGTGCCTGGAGCGCCATCGGGCGGGGCTTTCGCACAGATACGCAGTATTTT. It translates to CAWSAIGRGFRTDTQYF. V gene TRBV30 combines with J gene TRBJ2-3; possibly TRBD2 for D (6 bases). Between the trimmed V and J ends, which lost 3 bases and 1 base, there was a span of 20 bases. Germline V gene sequence: CDR1 GTSNPN, CDR2 SVGIG (reference sequence). This CDR3 is built from 17 residues.